This record covers a single T cell receptor beta chain. Its antigen is as yet unknown. Regarding time point: week 3, after first cycle of checkpoint inhibitor. The data originate from a study of blood T cell dynamics during melanoma immunotherapy. Looking at the study overall: Metastatic melanoma patients received first-line pembrolizumab or nivolumab plus ipilimumab.

CDR3 length equals 16 residues. Germline V gives CDR1 MNHEY, CDR2 SMNVEV (reference sequence). V lost 5 bases and J lost 1, with 17 bases in between. Broader study findings: It remained unknown if the driving T cell clones were melanoma-specific. Disease-control patients' PBMC repertoires became either more clonal or more diverse at W3.

Each bulk PBMC sample had 300 to 400 ng DNA loaded. Method: immunoSEQ multiplex PCR; TCRdb's copy keeps in-frame clones and lacks some. This table has about 8,600 clones, 70% to 90% appearing once. The source was blood, collected from a patient treated with checkpoint blockade. The gene calls are TRBV27 and TRBJ2-5; perhaps TRBD1 as D (6 bases). This clonotype was obtained from a human donor with melanoma. CDR3 nucleotides: TGTGCCAGCAGTCCCTGGACAGTCCCCTCCCAAGAGACCCAGTACTTC. It codes for CASSPWTVPSQETQYF.